This T cell receptor (beta chain) was sequenced during a study of control samples from healthy donors and cancer patients. The CDR3 length is 15 residues. The junction had 5 bases not matched to a gene; V was cut back by 1 base and J by 5 bases. In germline, CDR1 is SEHNR, CDR2 FQNEAQ (reference sequence). Profiling relied on immunoSEQ multiplex PCR, and the TCRdb table lists in-frame clones only, not all of them. The table lists 390,000 or so clones, about nine tenths of them singletons. What was sequenced was PBMCs. The chain combines TRBV7-9 with TRBJ1-5; 7 bases map to TRBD1. The TCR originated in a man aged 35 to 55 with head and neck cancer. The CDR3 reads CASSLGQGKHQPQHF. CDR3 nucleotide sequence: TGTGCCAGCAGCTTAGGACAGGGCAAACATCAGCCCCAGCATTTT.